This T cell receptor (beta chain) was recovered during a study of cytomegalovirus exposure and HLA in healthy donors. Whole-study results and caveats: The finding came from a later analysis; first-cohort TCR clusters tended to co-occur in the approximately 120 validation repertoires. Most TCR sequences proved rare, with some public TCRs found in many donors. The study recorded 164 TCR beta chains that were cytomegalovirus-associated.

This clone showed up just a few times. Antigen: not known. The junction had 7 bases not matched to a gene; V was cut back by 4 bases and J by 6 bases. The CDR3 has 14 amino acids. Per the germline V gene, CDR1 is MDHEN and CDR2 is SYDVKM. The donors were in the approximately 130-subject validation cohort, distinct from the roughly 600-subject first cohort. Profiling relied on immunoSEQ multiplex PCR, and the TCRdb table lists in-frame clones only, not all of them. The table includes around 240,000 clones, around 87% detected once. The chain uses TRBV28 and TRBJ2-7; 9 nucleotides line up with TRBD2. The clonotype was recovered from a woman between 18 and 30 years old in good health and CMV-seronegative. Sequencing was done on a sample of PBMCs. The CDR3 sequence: CASSWGGGASEQYV. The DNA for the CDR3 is TGTGCCAGCAGTTGGGGCGGGGGGGCCTCCGAGCAGTACGTC.